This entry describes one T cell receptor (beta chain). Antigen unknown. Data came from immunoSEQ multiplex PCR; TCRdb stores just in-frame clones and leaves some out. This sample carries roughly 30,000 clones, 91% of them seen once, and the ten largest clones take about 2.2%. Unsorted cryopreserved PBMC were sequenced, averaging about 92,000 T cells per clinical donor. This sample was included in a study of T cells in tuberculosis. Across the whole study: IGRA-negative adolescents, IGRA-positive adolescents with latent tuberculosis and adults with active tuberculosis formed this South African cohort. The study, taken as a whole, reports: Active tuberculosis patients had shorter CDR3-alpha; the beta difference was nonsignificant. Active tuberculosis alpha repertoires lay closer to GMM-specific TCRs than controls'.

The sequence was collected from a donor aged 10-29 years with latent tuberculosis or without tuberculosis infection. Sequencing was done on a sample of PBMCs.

The CDR3 DNA reads as TGTGCCAGCAATAGCGGCCCGTACCAAGAGACCCAGTACTTC. The encoded protein is CASNSGPYQETQYF. J is TRBJ2-5 and V is TRBV2, with D perhaps TRBD2 (6 bases). This CDR3 has 14 amino acids. CDR1 SNHLY and CDR2 FYNNEI come from the germline V gene. Trimming shortened V by 7 bases and J by 0 bases, and 12 bases separated the two germline ends.